This paragraph reports one T cell receptor beta chain. The antigen it recognizes is unknown. No base quality information exists; no much larger clone differs at one position. The data were taken from a study of OX40 agonist ivuxolimab in advanced cancers. For context, the study as a whole: Ivuxolimab, which targeted the costimulatory receptor OX40 (CD134), was an agonistic, fully human IgG2 monoclonal antibody. Intravenous ivuxolimab was administered to patients every 2 weeks at six dose levels: 0.01, 0.1, 0.3, 1.5, 3 and 10 mg/kg. Among the roughly 50 dose-escalation patients, approximately 20 had hepatocellular carcinoma, 15 or so melanoma, 9 renal cell carcinoma and 9 head and neck cancer. In the dose-escalation cohort, roughly 80% of patients were male, and the mean age was roughly 60 years, with a range of about 20 to 90. Prior anti-PD-1, anti-PD-L1 or anti-CTLA-4 therapy was permitted, and checkpoint inhibitors had been received by approximately 39% of dose-escalation patients. Partial responses occurred in three dose-escalation patients: two with cutaneous melanoma and one with hepatocellular carcinoma. The purpose of peripheral TCRbeta sequencing was to test whether ivuxolimab changed TCR sequence diversity and led to clonal T-cell expansion. The paper describes the monotherapy dose-escalation part (N of about 57 patients) of the phase I trial of ivuxolimab. The paper as a whole reports these results and caveats: After ivuxolimab, CD8+ T cells had more expanded clones than CD4+ T cells on average. Which antigens the clonally expanded peripheral T cells were specific for was not determined. Low levels of normalized T-cell clonal expansion were also seen in some nonresponding patients. At doses of 0.1 to 3.0 mg/kg, clonal expansion of both CD4+ and CD8+ T cells in blood was seen between baseline and week 6. In the 0.1-3.0 mg/kg groups, partial responders had among the lowest normalized peripheral clonal expansion, particularly in CD8+ T cells.

Patients with a history of autoimmune disease or receiving systemic immunosuppression were excluded from the trial. Peripheral blood for TCR sequencing was collected from all dose cohorts at baseline, on cycle 4 day 1, and on cycle 7 day 1. The samples were taken from a phase I, first-in-human, multicenter, open-label dose-escalation trial of ivuxolimab. Adults with locally advanced or metastatic head and neck squamous cell, hepatocellular, melanoma or renal cell carcinoma were enrolled in the trial. Before TCR sequencing, CD4+ T cells and CD8+ T cells were sorted from peripheral blood as separate populations. Genomic DNA was isolated from the sorted cells so that the TCRbeta CDR3 region could be sequenced. TCRbeta CDR3 regions were sequenced using the immunoSEQ Assay. The immuneACCESS repertoire file appears here via TCRdb, limited to in-frame rearrangements. These files lack a portion of the clones; in checked studies, under half of the deficit traces to unresolved V genes, and the cause of the others is not known. Here the sample has about 76,000 clones; approximately 87% occur a single time. The biggest ten clones account for roughly 0.89% of the sample.

The CDR3, from cysteine to phenylalanine, totals 15 residues. The only DNA kept is the CDR3, 45 bases in frame from the first base. CDR1 SGHRS and CDR2 YFSETQ were looked up in the germline V gene. V was cut back by 0 bases and J by 1 base, leaving a gap of 10 bases between them. The specimen was CD4+ or CD8+ T cells sorted from blood, collected in a trial of the OX40 agonist ivuxolimab. This TCR was sampled from an adult with an advanced solid tumor such as melanoma, head and neck, liver or kidney cancer. Recombination connected TRBV5-1 to TRBJ2-5; TRBD1 is a possible D gene, resting on 6 matching bases. The CDR3 protein is CASSLVGGIQETQYF. The nucleotide sequence reads TGCGCCAGCAGCTTGGTAGGGGGAATCCAAGAGACCCAGTACTTC.